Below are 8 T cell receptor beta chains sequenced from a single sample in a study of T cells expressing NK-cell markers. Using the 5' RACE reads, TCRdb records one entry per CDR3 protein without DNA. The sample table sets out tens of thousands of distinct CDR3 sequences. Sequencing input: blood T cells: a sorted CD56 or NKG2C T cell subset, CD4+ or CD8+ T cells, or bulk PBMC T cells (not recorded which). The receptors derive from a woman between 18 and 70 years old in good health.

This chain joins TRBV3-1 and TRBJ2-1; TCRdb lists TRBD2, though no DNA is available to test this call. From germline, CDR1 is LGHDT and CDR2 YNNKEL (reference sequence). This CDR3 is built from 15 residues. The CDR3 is CASSQDSGQYNEQFF.

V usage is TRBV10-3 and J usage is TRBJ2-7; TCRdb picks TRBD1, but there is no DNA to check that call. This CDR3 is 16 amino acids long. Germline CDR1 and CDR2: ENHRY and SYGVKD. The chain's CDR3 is CAISESAGGRAYEQYF.

CDR3 in amino acids: CASSLTRSYGELFF. The chain combines TRBV7-2 with TRBJ2-2; without DNA, the TCRdb call of TRBD2 cannot be checked. Germline CDR1 reads SGHTA; CDR2 reads FQGNSA. This CDR3 is 14 amino acids long.

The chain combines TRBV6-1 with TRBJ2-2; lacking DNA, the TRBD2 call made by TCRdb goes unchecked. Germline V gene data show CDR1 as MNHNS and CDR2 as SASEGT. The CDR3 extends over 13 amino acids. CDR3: CASSGLYTGELFF.

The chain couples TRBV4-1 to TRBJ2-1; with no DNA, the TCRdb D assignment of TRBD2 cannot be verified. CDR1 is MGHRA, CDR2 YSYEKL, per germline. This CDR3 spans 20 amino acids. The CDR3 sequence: CASSPEDFSGGRFLYNEQFF.

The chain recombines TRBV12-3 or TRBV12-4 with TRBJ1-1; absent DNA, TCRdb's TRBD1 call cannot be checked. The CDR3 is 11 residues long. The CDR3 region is CASSRGRIPFF.

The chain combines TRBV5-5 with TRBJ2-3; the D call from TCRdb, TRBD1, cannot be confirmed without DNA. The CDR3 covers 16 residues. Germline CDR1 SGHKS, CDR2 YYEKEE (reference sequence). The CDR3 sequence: CASSSSPGTSTDTQYF.

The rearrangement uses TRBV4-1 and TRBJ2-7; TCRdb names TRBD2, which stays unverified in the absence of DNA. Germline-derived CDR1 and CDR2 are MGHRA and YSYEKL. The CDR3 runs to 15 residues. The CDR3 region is CASSRATSGSFEQYF.